The 18 T cell receptor beta chains listed next were all sequenced from one sample in a study of T cell repertoires in cytomegalovirus infection. TCRdb independently ran MiXCR on the reads; one entry per CDR3 protein. The sample lists roughly 78,000 distinct CDR3 sequences; approximately 39% were seen once. The antigens these receptors bind are not known. The starting material was CD8+ T cells from cultured PBMCs, obtained from culture after CMV antigen stimulation. The receptors derive from a human donor in good health (CMV status not recorded). Some clones in this sample may be carry-over from other donors' samples.

This clonotype was picked up a small number of times. The V and J genes are TRBV20-1 and TRBJ2-1; D possibly corresponds to TRBD1 (5 bases). Trimming took off 1 base at V and 8 bases at J, with 18 bases between the two ends. Per germline, CDR1 DFQATT and CDR2 SNEGSKA (reference sequence). The CDR3 runs to 15 residues. The DNA for the CDR3 is TGCAGTGCTAGAGGCGGCTCTACCCTGGGGCATGAGCAGTTCTTC. This translates into CSARGGSTLGHEQFF.

V and J are TRBV6-2 or TRBV6-3 and TRBJ1-6; tentative D call: TRBD1 (6 bases). The V gene lost 6 bases and the J gene lost 0 bases, with 18 bases spanning the gap. From germline, CDR1 is MNHEY and CDR2 SVGEGT. This CDR3 comprises 18 residues. The CDR3 here is CASSPMRGLDSYNSPLHF. For the CDR3, the DNA is TGTGCCAGCAGCCCCATGAGGGGGTTGGACTCCTATAATTCACCCCTCCACTTT.

This clonotype was seen only a few times. V and J are TRBV7-6 and TRBJ2-1, with 13 bases matching TRBD2. This CDR3 region has 19 residues. J gave up 7 bases and V 7 bases, and 19 bases lay outside the gene matches. Germline lookup yields CDR1 SGHVS and CDR2 FNYEAQ. As DNA, the CDR3 is TGTGCCAGCACCCCCTCGGTAACTGAGGGACTAGCGGGGCGGAATGAGCAGTTCTTC. This gives the protein CASTPSVTEGLAGRNEQFF.

The sample holds a few counts of this clonotype. The chain combines TRBV11-2 with TRBJ2-5, with D perhaps TRBD1 (5 bases). V gave up 4 bases and J gave up 4 bases, with 10 bases separating them. CDR1 and CDR2 from the germline V gene are SGHAT and FQNNGV. This CDR3 has 13 amino acids. DNA of the CDR3: TGTGCCAGCAGCTCAGGGTTACCAGAGACCCAGTACTTC. It specifies CASSSGLPETQYF. The entire variable domain, with the rest obtained from reference TRBV11-2 and TRBJ2-5, is as follows: EAGVAQSPRYKIIEKRQSVAFWCNPISGHATLYWYQQILGQGPKLLIQFQNNGVVDDSQLPKDRFSAERLKGVDSTLKIQPAKLEDSAVYLCASSSGLPETQYFGPGTRLLVL.

The chain is built from TRBV4-3 and TRBJ2-1; maybe TRBD2 (7 bases). The CDR3 spans 17 residues. Trimming left V 0 bases short and J 6 bases short, with 18 bases between. Per the germline V gene, CDR1 is LGHNA and CDR2 is YSLEER. This chain's CDR3 is CASSQDMGGAFSNEQFF. Here the CDR3 DNA reads TGCGCCAGCAGCCAAGATATGGGGGGGGCTTTTTCCAATGAGCAGTTCTTC.

V usage is TRBV6-1 and J usage is TRBJ2-3; 10 bases line up with TRBD2. Unmatched junction bases numbered 5, after V lost 2 bases and J lost 3 bases. CDR1 MNHNS and CDR2 SASEGT come from the germline V gene. The CDR3 runs 16 residues. The CDR3 sequence is CASSESSGGLTDTQYF. CDR3 nucleotides: TGTGCCAGCAGTGAAAGTAGCGGGGGGTTAACAGATACGCAGTATTTT.

This clonotype was counted a few times. This sequence joins TRBV7-9 and TRBJ2-2, with a tentative D call TRBD1 (5 bases). There are 14 residues in the CDR3. Germline V gene sequence: CDR1 SEHNR, CDR2 FQNEAQ (reference sequence). Trimming removed 5 bases from V and 1 base from J, with 8 bases in between. CDR3 sequence: CASSGQGNTGELFF. CDR3 coding DNA: TGTGCCAGCAGCGGGCAGGGGAACACCGGGGAGCTGTTTTTT.

V and J are TRBV20-1 and TRBJ2-5, with TRBD1 matching over 7 bases. Germline lookup yields CDR1 DFQATT and CDR2 SNEGSKA (reference sequence). With 4 bases clipped from V and 5 bases from J, the junction kept 19 bases outside the gene matches. The CDR3 consists of 17 residues. CDR3 in DNA: TGCAGTGCTAATAGCAGGGACAGTATGGGGACCAGGGAGACCCAGTACTTC. Translating it yields CSANSRDSMGTRETQYF.

V is TRBV5-4 and J is TRBJ2-7; no clear D gene. Deletions cut 2 bases from V and 3 bases from J, with 18 bases between. The CDR3 is 16 residues long. Germline V CDR1 and CDR2: SGHNT, YYREEE (reference sequence). In DNA, the CDR3 is TGTGCCAGCAGCTTTAATTGGTCGGTGGCGAGCTACGAGCAGTACTTC. It codes for CASSFNWSVASYEQYF.

The chain combines TRBV7-6 with TRBJ1-2; D gene unclear. Germline V gene sequence: CDR1 SGHVS, CDR2 FNYEAQ. This CDR3 spans 13 amino acids. Trimming removed 9 bases at V and 8 bases at J, with 19 bases between. In DNA form, the CDR3 reads TGTGCCAGTTCGGAGCCAGGCCTATTGGGCTACACCTTC. This gives the protein CASSEPGLLGYTF. The complete variable domain, with remaining parts taken from reference TRBV7-6 and TRBJ1-2, reads GAGVSQSPRYKVTKRGQDVALRCDPISGHVSLYWYRQALGQGPEFLTYFNYEAQQDKSGLPNDRFSAERPEGSISTLTIQRTEQRDSAMYRCASSEPGLLGYTFGSGTRLTVV.

This clonotype was found a few times. The chain combines TRBV12-3 or TRBV12-4 with TRBJ1-1, with a tentative D call TRBD1 (6 bases). The CDR3 is made up of 17 amino acids. V was pared by 1 base and J by 3 bases, with 18 bases between. The CDR3 spells CASSLGRGGYRDTEAFF. CDR3 nucleotides: TGTGCCAGCAGTTTAGGACGAGGGGGGTATCGGGACACTGAAGCTTTCTTT.

In its sample, this clonotype was seen a few times. The V gene is TRBV11-1, the J gene TRBJ2-1, with 7 nucleotides matching TRBD1. With 5 bases clipped from V and 7 bases from J, the junction kept 8 bases outside the gene matches. Germline CDR1 reads SGHAT; CDR2 reads FQDESV (reference sequence). The CDR3 runs 14 residues. The CDR3 DNA sequence: TGTGCCAGCAGCCGGACAGGTAATATGAATGAGCAGTTCTTC. This encodes CASSRTGNMNEQFF.

The V call is TRBV7-1, the J call TRBJ2-2; TRBD1 aligns across 9 bases. TRBV7-1 is an open reading frame, and its role is uncertain. Trimming cost V 6 bases and J 3 bases; bases outside gene matches: 8. The CDR3 sequence is 16 residues long. CDR3 bases: TGTGCCAGCAGACCTCCGGGACAGGGCTACACCGGGGAGCTGTTTTTT. It codes for CASRPPGQGYTGELFF.

The gene calls are TRBV6-1 and TRBJ2-7; D is unclear. The CDR3 has 13 amino acids. V was cut by 5 bases and J by 3 bases, with 11 bases left in between. Germline-derived CDR1 and CDR2 are MNHNS and SASEGT. CDR3 in DNA: TGTGCCAGCAGTTATCCCCAGTACTACGAGCAGTACTTC. Translated, it gives CASSYPQYYEQYF.

The sample holds a few counts of this clonotype. The chain is built from TRBV6-6 and TRBJ1-2; D remains unclear. This CDR3 comprises 16 residues. Trimming shortened V by 5 bases and J by 0 bases, and 16 bases separated the two germline ends. Germline V gene sequence: CDR1 MNHNY, CDR2 SVGAGI (reference sequence). The chain's CDR3 is CASSLGPEIANYGYTF. DNA of the CDR3: TGTGCCAGCAGTCTGGGCCCGGAAATAGCTAACTATGGCTACACCTTC.

This chain's CDR3 is CASSLTTDSGNTIYF. Written as DNA, the CDR3 is TGTGCCAGCAGCTTAACGACGGACTCTGGAAACACCATATATTTT. This chain uses TRBV7-2 with TRBJ1-3; D gene ambiguous. Germline V lookup: CDR1 SGHTA, CDR2 FQGNSA. The CDR3 covers 15 residues. Trimming removed 2 bases from V and 0 bases from J, with 8 bases in between.

This chain uses TRBV12-3 or TRBV12-4 with TRBJ2-5; D ambiguous. With 7 bases removed from V and 2 bases from J, the gap between germline ends came to 26 bases. This CDR3 comprises 18 residues. The CDR3 bases are TGTGCCAGCACACCCCCCACTATCCAGAACCCCTATCAAGAGACCCAGTACTTC. Its translation: CASTPPTIQNPYQETQYF.

The rearrangement links TRBV12-3 or TRBV12-4 to TRBJ1-2, with no clear D. CDR3 length: 14 residues. Trimming shortened V by 3 bases and J by 6 bases, and 14 bases separated the two germline ends. CDR3: CASSFGPEGHGYTF. CDR3 bases: TGTGCCAGCAGTTTCGGGCCGGAGGGCCATGGCTACACCTTC.